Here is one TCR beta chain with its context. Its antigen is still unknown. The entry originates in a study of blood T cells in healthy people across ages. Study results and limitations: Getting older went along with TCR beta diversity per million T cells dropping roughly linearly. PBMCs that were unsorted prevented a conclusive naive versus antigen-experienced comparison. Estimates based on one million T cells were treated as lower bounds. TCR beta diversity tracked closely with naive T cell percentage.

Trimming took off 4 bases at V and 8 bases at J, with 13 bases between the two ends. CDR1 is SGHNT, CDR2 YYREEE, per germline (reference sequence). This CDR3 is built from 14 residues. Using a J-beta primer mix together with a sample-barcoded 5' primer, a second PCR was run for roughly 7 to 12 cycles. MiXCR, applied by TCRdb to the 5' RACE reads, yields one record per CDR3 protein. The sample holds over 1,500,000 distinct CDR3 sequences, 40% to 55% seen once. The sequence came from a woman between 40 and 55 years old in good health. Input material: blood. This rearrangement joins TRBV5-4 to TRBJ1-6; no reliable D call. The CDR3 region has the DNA TGTGCCAGCAGCCCGGACTCAAGGGATTCACCCCTCCACTTT. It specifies CASSPDSRDSPLHF. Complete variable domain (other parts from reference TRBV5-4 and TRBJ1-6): ETGVTQSPTHLIKTRGQQVTLRCSSQSGHNTVSWYQQALGQGPQFIFQYYREEENGRGNFPPRFSGLQFPNYSSELNVNALELDDSALYLCASSPDSRDSPLHFGNGTRLTVT.